The rows below give T cell receptor beta chains drawn from one sample of a study of CD8+CD57+ T cells in acquired aplastic anemia. Via MiXCR, TCRdb re-called the reads, giving one row per CDR3 protein. This sample has 100,000 to 130,000 distinct CDR3 sequences; around half occur once, and the top ten carry approximately 32%. Sequenced: sorted CD4+, CD8+, or CD8+CD57+ T cells (not recorded which) from PBMCs. The receptors here all came from a human donor in good health, serving as a control. Both conserved end residues are part of each CDR3. A D gene is named only where the DNA matches it firmly. Clone size is stated in some rows and not others, as once, few, many or a class when expanded.

J gene: TRBJ2-1
D gene: .
V gene: TRBV20-1
clone size: many
CDR3 protein: CSAGRDVSSYNEQFF
CDR3 DNA: TGCAGTGCTGGCCGGGACGTCAGTTCCTACAATGAGCAGTTCTTC

J gene: TRBJ1-2
D gene: .
V gene: TRBV9
clone size: .
CDR3 protein: CASSVGGNTF
CDR3 DNA: TGTGCCAGCAGCGTAGGTGGAAACACCTTC

J gene: TRBJ2-1
D gene: .
V gene: TRBV19
clone size: .
CDR3 protein: CASSNYGTAYNEQFF
CDR3 DNA: TGTGCCAGTAGTAATTACGGGACGGCGTACAATGAGCAGTTCTTC

J gene: TRBJ1-2
D gene: .
V gene: TRBV4-3
clone size: many
CDR3 protein: CASSQGVRVDYGYTF
CDR3 DNA: TGCGCCAGCAGCCAAGGTGTTAGGGTTGACTATGGCTACACCTTC

J gene: TRBJ1-3
D gene: .
V gene: TRBV24-1
clone size: .
CDR3 protein: CATTPSTIYF
CDR3 DNA: TGTGCCACCACACCGTCAACCATATATTTT

J gene: TRBJ2-2
D gene: TRBD2
V gene: TRBV11-2
clone size: .
CDR3 protein: CASSPLSLAGVQGTGELFF
CDR3 DNA: TGTGCCAGCAGCCCTCTGTCGCTAGCGGGAGTCCAGGGCACCGGGGAGCTGTTTTTT

J gene: TRBJ1-1
D gene: .
V gene: TRBV12-3/TRBV12-4
clone size: .
CDR3 protein: CASTVQGNTEAFF
CDR3 DNA: TGTGCCAGCACCGTACAGGGTAACACTGAAGCTTTCTTT

J gene: TRBJ1-4
D gene: .
V gene: TRBV5-4
clone size: many
CDR3 protein: CASKSGDKLFF
CDR3 DNA: TGTGCCAGCAAATCTGGGGACAAACTGTTTTTT

J gene: TRBJ2-5
D gene: TRBD2
V gene: TRBV5-1
clone size: many
CDR3 protein: CASSPGLAGGFQETQYF
CDR3 DNA: TGCGCCAGCAGCCCGGGACTAGCGGGAGGATTCCAAGAGACCCAGTACTTC

J gene: TRBJ2-7
D gene: .
V gene: TRBV15
clone size: .
CDR3 protein: CATSRDLGQSSYEQYF
CDR3 DNA: TGTGCCACCAGCAGAGATCTGGGACAATCATCCTACGAGCAGTACTTC

J gene: TRBJ1-4
D gene: TRBD1
V gene: TRBV4-1
clone size: many
CDR3 protein: CASRDRGNEKLFF
CDR3 DNA: TGCGCCAGCAGAGACAGGGGTAATGAAAAACTGTTTTTT

J gene: TRBJ2-5
D gene: .
V gene: TRBV7-6
clone size: .
CDR3 protein: CASTYRDGGIETQYF
CDR3 DNA: TGTGCCAGCACCTACCGGGACGGGGGCATCGAGACCCAGTACTTC

J gene: TRBJ1-5
D gene: TRBD1
V gene: TRBV2
clone size: many
CDR3 protein: CASRPPGQGSQPQHF
CDR3 DNA: TGTGCCAGCAGACCCCCGGGACAGGGGAGTCAGCCCCAGCATTTT

J gene: TRBJ1-4
D gene: .
V gene: TRBV19
clone size: .
CDR3 protein: CASSVTVEKLFF
CDR3 DNA: TGTGCCAGTAGTGTGACAGTAGAAAAACTGTTTTTT

J gene: TRBJ2-3
D gene: .
V gene: TRBV2
clone size: .
CDR3 protein: CASSDLGATDTQYF
CDR3 DNA: TGTGCCAGCAGTGATCTCGGGGCCACAGATACGCAGTATTTT

J gene: TRBJ2-7
D gene: TRBD2
V gene: TRBV15
clone size: .
CDR3 protein: CATSRGGGSSYEQYF
CDR3 DNA: TGTGCCACCAGCAGAGGGGGGGGTAGCTCCTACGAGCAGTACTTC

J gene: TRBJ1-2
D gene: TRBD1
V gene: TRBV2
clone size: .
CDR3 protein: CASSPGQGINYGYTF
CDR3 DNA: TGTGCCAGCAGTCCGGGACAGGGGATTAACTATGGCTACACCTTC

J gene: TRBJ2-1
D gene: TRBD1
V gene: TRBV29-1
clone size: .
CDR3 protein: CSVQGQGAGEQFF
CDR3 DNA: TGCAGCGTTCAGGGACAGGGGGCCGGTGAGCAGTTCTTC

J gene: TRBJ1-6
D gene: .
V gene: TRBV7-6
clone size: many
CDR3 protein: CASSSSPAQASPLHF
CDR3 DNA: TGTGCCAGCAGCTCTAGTCCGGCGCAGGCATCACCCCTCCACTTT

J gene: TRBJ2-7
D gene: .
V gene: TRBV6-1
clone size: many
CDR3 protein: CASAQMSSYEQYF
CDR3 DNA: TGTGCCAGCGCCCAGATGAGCTCCTACGAGCAGTACTTC

J gene: TRBJ2-1
D gene: .
V gene: TRBV13
clone size: .
CDR3 protein: CASSTGSSYNEQFF
CDR3 DNA: TGTGCCAGCTCGACGGGGAGCTCCTACAATGAGCAGTTCTTC

J gene: TRBJ2-2
D gene: .
V gene: TRBV5-1
clone size: few
CDR3 protein: CASSLEFYGNTGELFF
CDR3 DNA: TGCGCCAGCAGCTTGGAATTCTACGGGAACACCGGGGAGCTGTTTTTT

J gene: TRBJ2-1
D gene: .
V gene: TRBV20-1
clone size: .
CDR3 protein: CSARTKRGSSYNEQFF
CDR3 DNA: TGCAGTGCTAGAACAAAACGGGGGAGCTCCTACAATGAGCAGTTCTTC

J gene: TRBJ2-3
D gene: .
V gene: TRBV11-1
clone size: .
CDR3 protein: CASSVGGVGYNEQYF
CDR3 DNA: TGTGCCAGCAGCGTTGGAGGGGTGGGTTACAATGAGCAGTATTTT

J gene: TRBJ2-2
D gene: .
V gene: TRBV7-9
clone size: once
CDR3 protein: CASSLGVWSGELFF
CDR3 DNA: TGTGCCAGCAGCTTAGGAGTGTGGTCCGGGGAGCTGTTTTTT

J gene: TRBJ2-2
D gene: .
V gene: TRBV12-5
clone size: few
CDR3 protein: CASGLVRDTAGELFF
CDR3 DNA: TGTGCTAGTGGTTTGGTAAGGGACACAGCCGGGGAGCTGTTTTTT

J gene: TRBJ1-5
D gene: .
V gene: TRBV30
clone size: many
CDR3 protein: CAWSVPPSGAQPQHF
CDR3 DNA: TGTGCCTGGAGTGTACCTCCCTCAGGGGCACAGCCCCAGCATTTT

J gene: TRBJ1-2
D gene: .
V gene: TRBV5-6
clone size: many
CDR3 protein: CASSLNGGPNYGYTF
CDR3 DNA: TGTGCCAGCAGCTTGAATGGGGGGCCCAACTATGGCTACACCTTC

J gene: TRBJ2-7
D gene: TRBD1
V gene: TRBV25-1
clone size: .
CDR3 protein: CASSGGDRAYEQYF
CDR3 DNA: TGTGCCAGCAGTGGGGGGGACAGGGCCTACGAGCAGTACTTC

J gene: TRBJ2-7
D gene: TRBD1
V gene: TRBV25-1
clone size: medium-sized
CDR3 protein: CASSGQNGTVPYEQYF
CDR3 DNA: TGTGCCAGCAGCGGTCAGAACGGGACAGTCCCCTACGAGCAGTACTTC

J gene: TRBJ2-1
D gene: TRBD2
V gene: TRBV5-5
clone size: few
CDR3 protein: CASSLRGGQFF
CDR3 DNA: TGTGCCAGCAGCTTGCGCGGGGGGCAGTTCTTC

J gene: TRBJ1-6
D gene: .
V gene: TRBV5-4
clone size: .
CDR3 protein: CASSLGQGSSHNSPLHF
CDR3 DNA: TGTGCCAGCAGCTTGGGGCAGGGCAGCTCCCATAATTCACCCCTCCACTTT

J gene: TRBJ1-4
D gene: TRBD1
V gene: TRBV25-1
clone size: .
CDR3 protein: CASSEANRGVEKLFF
CDR3 DNA: TGTGCCAGCAGTGAGGCTAACAGGGGCGTTGAAAAACTGTTTTTT

J gene: TRBJ1-1
D gene: TRBD1
V gene: TRBV25-1
clone size: .
CDR3 protein: CASRSRGQMNTEAFF
CDR3 DNA: TGTGCCAGCAGGTCCCGGGGACAGATGAACACTGAAGCTTTCTTT

J gene: TRBJ2-1
D gene: TRBD1
V gene: TRBV11-1
clone size: .
CDR3 protein: CASSPSGGQGTNEQFF
CDR3 DNA: TGTGCCAGCAGCCCCAGCGGGGGACAGGGGACCAATGAGCAGTTCTTC

J gene: TRBJ2-7
D gene: TRBD1
V gene: TRBV7-6
clone size: few
CDR3 protein: CASSTGQGAEQYF
CDR3 DNA: TGTGCCAGCAGCACGGGACAGGGGGCCGAGCAGTACTTC

J gene: TRBJ2-6
D gene: .
V gene: TRBV9
clone size: .
CDR3 protein: CASSVDTGANVLTF
CDR3 DNA: TGTGCCAGCAGCGTAGACACCGGGGCCAACGTCCTGACTTTC

J gene: TRBJ2-3
D gene: .
V gene: TRBV5-6
clone size: many
CDR3 protein: CASRGGADTQYF
CDR3 DNA: TGTGCCAGCAGAGGTGGGGCAGATACGCAGTATTTT

J gene: TRBJ2-5
D gene: .
V gene: TRBV20-1
clone size: .
CDR3 protein: CSAREPPTQYF
CDR3 DNA: TGCAGTGCTAGAGAGCCCCCGACCCAGTACTTC

J gene: TRBJ1-1
D gene: TRBD1
V gene: TRBV29-1
clone size: few
CDR3 protein: CSVLQTGRTEAFF
CDR3 DNA: TGCAGCGTCCTCCAGACAGGGCGGACTGAAGCTTTCTTT

J gene: TRBJ1-4
D gene: TRBD1
V gene: TRBV5-6
clone size: many
CDR3 protein: CASSLQGTNEKLFF
CDR3 DNA: TGTGCCAGCAGCTTACAGGGGACTAATGAAAAACTGTTTTTT

J gene: TRBJ2-1
D gene: .
V gene: TRBV7-7
clone size: .
CDR3 protein: CASSSGGEQFF
CDR3 DNA: TGTGCTAGCAGCTCGGGCGGTGAGCAGTTCTTC

J gene: TRBJ2-7
D gene: .
V gene: TRBV7-2
clone size: many
CDR3 protein: CASSLFASGNYEQYF
CDR3 DNA: TGTGCCAGCAGCTTATTTGCTTCAGGGAATTACGAGCAGTACTTC

J gene: TRBJ2-7
D gene: TRBD2
V gene: TRBV30
clone size: .
CDR3 protein: CAWSKRSEVRAGEYF
CDR3 DNA: TGTGCCTGGAGTAAGAGGTCAGAAGTACGAGCGGGGGAGTACTTC

J gene: TRBJ1-6
D gene: .
V gene: TRBV15
clone size: .
CDR3 protein: CATSSRRSSYNSPLHF
CDR3 DNA: TGTGCCACCAGCAGCAGACGGAGCTCCTATAATTCACCCCTCCACTTT

J gene: TRBJ1-2
D gene: TRBD1
V gene: TRBV6-1
clone size: few
CDR3 protein: CASSLQTGTGDTYGYTF
CDR3 DNA: TGTGCCAGCAGCCTACAAACCGGGACAGGGGATACCTATGGCTACACCTTC

J gene: TRBJ2-1
D gene: .
V gene: TRBV19
clone size: many
CDR3 protein: CASTPGTSIDNEQFF
CDR3 DNA: TGTGCCAGTACCCCGGGGACATCAATAGACAATGAGCAGTTCTTC

J gene: TRBJ2-1
D gene: .
V gene: TRBV5-4
clone size: many
CDR3 protein: CACKFEGTYNEQFF
CDR3 DNA: TGTGCCTGTAAATTCGAGGGTACCTACAATGAGCAGTTCTTC

J gene: TRBJ2-1
D gene: .
V gene: TRBV9
clone size: many
CDR3 protein: CASSVGNSGRGFQFF
CDR3 DNA: TGTGCCAGCAGCGTAGGAAATAGCGGCCGGGGGTTCCAGTTCTTC

J gene: TRBJ1-2
D gene: TRBD1
V gene: TRBV6-2/TRBV6-3
clone size: .
CDR3 protein: CASTTGTGVYGYTF
CDR3 DNA: TGTGCCAGCACGACCGGGACAGGGGTCTATGGCTACACCTTC

J gene: TRBJ1-2
D gene: .
V gene: TRBV29-1
clone size: many
CDR3 protein: CSVDQEDSFYGYTF
CDR3 DNA: TGCAGCGTTGACCAAGAAGACTCATTCTATGGCTACACCTTC

J gene: TRBJ2-3
D gene: .
V gene: TRBV5-1
clone size: .
CDR3 protein: CASGRLDGGDTQYF
CDR3 DNA: TGCGCCAGCGGGAGACTAGACGGGGGAGATACGCAGTATTTT

J gene: TRBJ1-1
D gene: .
V gene: TRBV5-5
clone size: many
CDR3 protein: CASTYGGNTEAFF
CDR3 DNA: TGTGCCAGCACCTATGGAGGGAACACTGAAGCTTTCTTT

J gene: TRBJ2-3
D gene: TRBD1
V gene: TRBV5-6
clone size: many
CDR3 protein: CASKTGGAGTDTQYF
CDR3 DNA: TGTGCCAGCAAGACAGGGGGCGCCGGCACAGATACGCAGTATTTT

J gene: TRBJ2-1
D gene: .
V gene: TRBV4-3
clone size: .
CDR3 protein: CASGPGLEYNEQFF
CDR3 DNA: TGCGCCAGCGGCCCGGGACTTGAGTACAATGAGCAGTTCTTC

J gene: TRBJ2-1
D gene: .
V gene: TRBV2
clone size: .
CDR3 protein: CATNTNEQFF
CDR3 DNA: TGTGCCACAAACACGAATGAGCAGTTCTTC

J gene: TRBJ2-6
D gene: TRBD1
V gene: TRBV4-3
clone size: many
CDR3 protein: CASSKTGSGANVLTF
CDR3 DNA: TGCGCCAGCAGCAAGACAGGGTCTGGGGCCAACGTCCTGACTTTC

J gene: TRBJ1-2
D gene: TRBD1
V gene: TRBV2
clone size: .
CDR3 protein: CASSVRGQGANGYTF
CDR3 DNA: TGTGCCAGCAGCGTCCGGGGACAGGGGGCGAATGGCTACACCTTC

J gene: TRBJ2-3
D gene: .
V gene: TRBV10-3
clone size: .
CDR3 protein: CAISVMTTTDTQYF
CDR3 DNA: TGTGCCATCAGTGTTATGACTACCACAGATACGCAGTATTTT